The present T cell receptor beta chain was sequenced within a study of T cells in Graves' hyperthyroidism and ophthalmopathy. Looking at the study overall: At the time of initial diagnosis and before any treatment, peripheral blood was collected.

Study-wide findings and caveats: Before onset, ophthalmopathy was predicted by the model a median around 6 months earlier.

The CDR3 runs to 15 residues. Trimming cost V 6 bases and J 8 bases; bases outside gene matches: 13. Germline CDR1 reads MDHEN; CDR2 reads SYDVKM. What was amplified from RNA transcripts were TCR beta CDR3 regions. Initially, a first-round RT-PCR of the TCR CDR3 employed the HTBI primer set. Using its own MiXCR run on the multiplex PCR reads, TCRdb lists one record per CDR3 protein. The sample has about 690,000 distinct CDR3 sequences, 17% seen once. It was uncontrolled infection, other autoimmune disease, pregnancy or lactation that excluded patients. This clonotype was seen at least ten times. Its antigen is unknown.

The chain joins TRBV28 to TRBJ2-3; TRBD1 matches at 8 bases. This sequence was found in a man aged 50-59 years with Graves' hyperthyroidism. The sample consisted of blood. In nucleotides, the CDR3 is TGTGCCAGCAGCCCGGACAGGGTCGGCGGAGGTACGCAGTATTTT. It specifies CASSPDRVGGGTQYF.